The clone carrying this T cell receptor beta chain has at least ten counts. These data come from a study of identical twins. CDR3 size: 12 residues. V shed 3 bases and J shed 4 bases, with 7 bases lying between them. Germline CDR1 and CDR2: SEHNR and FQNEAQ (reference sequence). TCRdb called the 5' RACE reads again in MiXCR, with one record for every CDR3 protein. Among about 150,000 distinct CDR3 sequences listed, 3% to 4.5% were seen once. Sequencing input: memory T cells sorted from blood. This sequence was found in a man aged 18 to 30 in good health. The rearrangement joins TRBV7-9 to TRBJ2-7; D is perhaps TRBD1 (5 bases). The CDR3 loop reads CASSLQGYEQYV. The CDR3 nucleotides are TGTGCCAGCAGCTTGCAGGGATACGAGCAGTACGTC.